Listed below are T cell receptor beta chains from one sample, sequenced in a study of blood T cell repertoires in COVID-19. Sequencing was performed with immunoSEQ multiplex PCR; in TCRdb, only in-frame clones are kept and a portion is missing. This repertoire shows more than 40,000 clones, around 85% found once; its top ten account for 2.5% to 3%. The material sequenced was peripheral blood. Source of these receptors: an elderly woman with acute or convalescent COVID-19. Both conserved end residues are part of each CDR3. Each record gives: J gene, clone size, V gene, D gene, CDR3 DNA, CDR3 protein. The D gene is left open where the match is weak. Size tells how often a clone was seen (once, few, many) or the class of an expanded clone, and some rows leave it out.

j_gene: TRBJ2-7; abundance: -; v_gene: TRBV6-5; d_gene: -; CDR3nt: TGTGCCAGCAGCAGGGACTCCTACGAGCAGTACTTC; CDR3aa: CASSRDSYEQYF
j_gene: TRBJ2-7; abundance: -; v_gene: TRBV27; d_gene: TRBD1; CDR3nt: TGTGCCAGCAGTTCCCGACAGGGGCACTCCTACGAGCAGTACTTC; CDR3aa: CASSSRQGHSYEQYF
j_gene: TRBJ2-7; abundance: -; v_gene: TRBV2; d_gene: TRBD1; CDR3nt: TGTGCCAGCAGTGGACAGGGTTACGAGCAGTACTTC; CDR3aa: CASSGQGYEQYF
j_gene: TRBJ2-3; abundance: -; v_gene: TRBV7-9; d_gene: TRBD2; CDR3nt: TGTGCCAGCAGCTTACTAGCGGGGTACACAGATACGCAGTATTTT; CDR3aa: CASSLLAGYTDTQYF
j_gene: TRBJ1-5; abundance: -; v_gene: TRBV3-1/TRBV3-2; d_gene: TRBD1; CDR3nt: TGTGCCAGCAGCCAAACGGACAGGGGACAGCCCCAGCATTTT; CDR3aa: CASSQTDRGQPQHF
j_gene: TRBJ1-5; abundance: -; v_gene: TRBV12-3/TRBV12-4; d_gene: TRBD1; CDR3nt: TGTGCCAGCAGTTTTGACAGGGAACAGCCCCAGCATTTT; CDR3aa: CASSFDREQPQHF
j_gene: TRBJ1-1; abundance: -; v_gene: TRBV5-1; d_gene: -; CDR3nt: TGCGCCAGCAGCTTGGGGACAGTGAACACTGAAGCTTTCTTT; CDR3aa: CASSLGTVNTEAFF
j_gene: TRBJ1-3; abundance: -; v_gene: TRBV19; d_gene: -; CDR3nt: TGTGCCAGTAGTCGGGGGGCCCACTCCTCTCATGGAAACACCATATATTTT; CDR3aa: CASSRGAHSSHGNTIYF
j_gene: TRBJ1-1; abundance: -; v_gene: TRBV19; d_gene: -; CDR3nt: TGTGCCAGTAGTATAGATACAGGATACGGAGCTTTCTTT; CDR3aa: CASSIDTGYGAFF
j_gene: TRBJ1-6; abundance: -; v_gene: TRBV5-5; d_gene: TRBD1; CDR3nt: TGTGCCAGCAGCTTGGGACAGGGAAGGAATTCACCCCTCCACTTT; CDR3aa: CASSLGQGRNSPLHF
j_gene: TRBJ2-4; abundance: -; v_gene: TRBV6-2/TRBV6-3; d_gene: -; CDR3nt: TGTGCCAGCAGTTACTCAGGGGCTTCGGGCATTCAGTACTTC; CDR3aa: CASSYSGASGIQYF
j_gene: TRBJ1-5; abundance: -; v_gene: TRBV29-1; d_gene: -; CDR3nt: TGCAGCGGCTTAGATCAGCCCCAGCATTTT; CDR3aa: CSGLDQPQHF
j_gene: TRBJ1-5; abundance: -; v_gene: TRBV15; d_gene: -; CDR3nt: TGTGCCACCAGCGTCCAGGGTAATCAGCCCCAGCATTTT; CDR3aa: CATSVQGNQPQHF
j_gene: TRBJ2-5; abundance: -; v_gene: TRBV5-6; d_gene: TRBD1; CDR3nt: TGTGCCAGCAGCTTGGGGCGGGACAGGGTCCTGGCTCGGACCCAGTACTTC; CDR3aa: CASSLGRDRVLARTQYF
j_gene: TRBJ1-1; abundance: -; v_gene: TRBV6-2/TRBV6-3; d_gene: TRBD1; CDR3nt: TGTGCCAGCAGTTATGGGGACAGGTCCAACACTGAAGCTTTCTTT; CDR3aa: CASSYGDRSNTEAFF
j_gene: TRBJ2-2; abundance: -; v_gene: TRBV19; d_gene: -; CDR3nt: TGTGCCAGTGCCCTTACTTCGAACACCGGGGAGCTGTTTTTT; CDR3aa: CASALTSNTGELFF
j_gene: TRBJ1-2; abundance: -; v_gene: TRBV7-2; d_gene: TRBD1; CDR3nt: TGTGCCAGCAGCCAACAGGGGGCAACTGGCTACACCTTC; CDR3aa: CASSQQGATGYTF
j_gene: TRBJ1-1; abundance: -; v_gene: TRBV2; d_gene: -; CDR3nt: TGTGCCAGCGGGACTGCGGGGCTCGGGAACACTGAAGCTTTCTTT; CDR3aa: CASGTAGLGNTEAFF
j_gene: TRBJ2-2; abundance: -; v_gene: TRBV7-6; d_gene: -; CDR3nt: TGTGCCAGCAGCTTAGAGGGACTTCCGACCGGGGAGCTGTTTTTT; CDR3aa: CASSLEGLPTGELFF
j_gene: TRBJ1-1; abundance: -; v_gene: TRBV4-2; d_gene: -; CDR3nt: TGTGCCAGCAGCCAAGCTGCATGGGGCGCCGACACTGAAGCTTTCTTT; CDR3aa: CASSQAAWGADTEAFF
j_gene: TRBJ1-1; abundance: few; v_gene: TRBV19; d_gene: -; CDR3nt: TGTGCCAGTACCCTCGAGGGTCGGGGACTAACTGAAGCTTTCTTT; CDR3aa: CASTLEGRGLTEAFF
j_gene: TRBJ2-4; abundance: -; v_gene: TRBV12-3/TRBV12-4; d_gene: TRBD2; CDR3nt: TGTGCCAGCAGTCCCCTAAGCGGGGGGGTGCCGTACTTC; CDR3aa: CASSPLSGGVPYF
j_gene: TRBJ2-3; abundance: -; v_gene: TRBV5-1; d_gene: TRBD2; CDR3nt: TGCGCCAGCAGTACGGGGGGGATTACAGATACGCAGTATTTT; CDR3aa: CASSTGGITDTQYF
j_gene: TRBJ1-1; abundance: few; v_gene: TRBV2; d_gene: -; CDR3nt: TGTGCCAGCAGTGAAGCGCTTGGAGGGGCGAACACTGAAGCTTTCTTT; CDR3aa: CASSEALGGANTEAFF
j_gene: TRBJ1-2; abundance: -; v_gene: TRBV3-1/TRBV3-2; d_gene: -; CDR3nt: TGTGCCAGCAGCCAAGAGCCCAGGGAAGGCTACACCTTC; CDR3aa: CASSQEPREGYTF
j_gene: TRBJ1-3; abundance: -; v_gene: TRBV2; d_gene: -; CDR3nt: TGTGCCAGCAGTGAAGCACTGGGGCGGGGCGTGGGATACTCTGGAAACACCATATATTTT; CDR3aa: CASSEALGRGVGYSGNTIYF
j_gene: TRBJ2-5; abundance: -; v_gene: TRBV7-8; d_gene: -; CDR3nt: TGTGCCAGCAGGGGAAGGGGCCGCGAGACCCAGTACTTC; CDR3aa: CASRGRGRETQYF
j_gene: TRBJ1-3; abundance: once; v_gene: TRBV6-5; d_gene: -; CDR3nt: TGTGCCAGCAGTTACGGCAGTACCTCTGGAAACACCATATATTTT; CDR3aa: CASSYGSTSGNTIYF
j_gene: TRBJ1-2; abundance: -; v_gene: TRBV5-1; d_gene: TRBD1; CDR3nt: TGCGCCAGCAGCTTTGGCGGGACAGGGAACATTGGGGCCTATGGCTACACCTTC; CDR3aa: CASSFGGTGNIGAYGYTF
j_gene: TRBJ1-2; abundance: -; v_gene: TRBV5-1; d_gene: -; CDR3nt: TGCGCCAGCAGCCTGGGAGACTCGGCCGCGGCGAGCTACACCTTC; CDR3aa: CASSLGDSAAASYTF
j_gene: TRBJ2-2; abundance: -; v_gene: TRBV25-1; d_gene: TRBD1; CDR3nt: TGTGCCAGCAGTAACAGGGGGCAGGGCACCGGGGAGCTGTTTTTT; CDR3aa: CASSNRGQGTGELFF
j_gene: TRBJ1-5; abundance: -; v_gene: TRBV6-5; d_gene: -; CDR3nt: TGTGCCAGCCAGGAACCCAATCAGCCCCAGCATTTT; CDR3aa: CASQEPNQPQHF
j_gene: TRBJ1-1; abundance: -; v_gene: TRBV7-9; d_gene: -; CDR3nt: TGTGCCAGCAGCTTTGGAGAGAACACTGAAGCTTTCTTT; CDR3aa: CASSFGENTEAFF
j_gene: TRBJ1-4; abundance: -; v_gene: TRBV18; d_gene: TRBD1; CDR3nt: TGTGCCAGCTCACCAGGGGACAGTAAGGGGGAAAAACTGTTTTTT; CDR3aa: CASSPGDSKGEKLFF
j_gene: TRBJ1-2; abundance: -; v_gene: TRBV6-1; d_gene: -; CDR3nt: TGTGCCAGCAGTGACAGGGGCCCCTATGGCTACACCTTC; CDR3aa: CASSDRGPYGYTF
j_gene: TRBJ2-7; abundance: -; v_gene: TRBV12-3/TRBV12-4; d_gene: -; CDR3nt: TGTGCCAGCAGCCAGGGTCCTGAGCAGTACTTC; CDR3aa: CASSQGPEQYF
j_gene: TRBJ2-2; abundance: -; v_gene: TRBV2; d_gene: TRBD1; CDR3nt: TGTGCCAGCAGAGAGGACAGGGCCACCGGGGAGCTGTTTTTT; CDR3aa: CASREDRATGELFF
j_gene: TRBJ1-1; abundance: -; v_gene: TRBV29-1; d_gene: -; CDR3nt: TGCAGCGTTGGCCAGCGGTCCTATGAAGCTTTCTTT; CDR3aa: CSVGQRSYEAFF
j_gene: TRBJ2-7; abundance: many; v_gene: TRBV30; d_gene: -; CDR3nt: TGTGCCTGGAGTTACTCGCGCCCCGAGCAGTACTTC; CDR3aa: CAWSYSRPEQYF
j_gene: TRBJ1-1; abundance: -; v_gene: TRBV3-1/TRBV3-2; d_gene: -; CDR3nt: TGTGCCAGCAGCGAACGGTCGGGGGACACTGAAGCTTTCTTT; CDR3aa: CASSERSGDTEAFF
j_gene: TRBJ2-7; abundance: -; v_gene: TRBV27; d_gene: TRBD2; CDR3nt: TGTGCCAGCAGTTTATTAGCGGGGGGTCGCGACGAGCAGTACTTC; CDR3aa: CASSLLAGGRDEQYF
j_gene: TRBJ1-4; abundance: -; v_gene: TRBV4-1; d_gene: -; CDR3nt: TGCGCCAGCAGCCAGGACCCGGGGGGAAATGAAAAACTGTTTTTT; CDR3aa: CASSQDPGGNEKLFF
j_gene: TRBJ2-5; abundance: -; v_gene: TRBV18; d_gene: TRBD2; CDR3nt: TGTGCCAGCTCACCGCCGGGACTAGCGGGGCCTATTGAGACCCAGTACTTC; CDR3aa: CASSPPGLAGPIETQYF
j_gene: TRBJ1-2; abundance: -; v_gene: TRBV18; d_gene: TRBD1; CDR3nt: TGTGCCAGCTCACCAGGGACAGGGTCCAACTATGGCTACACCTTC; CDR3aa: CASSPGTGSNYGYTF
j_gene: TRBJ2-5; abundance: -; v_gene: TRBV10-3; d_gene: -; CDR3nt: TGTGCCATCGGGGCTTCCCAAGAGACCCAGTACTTC; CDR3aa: CAIGASQETQYF
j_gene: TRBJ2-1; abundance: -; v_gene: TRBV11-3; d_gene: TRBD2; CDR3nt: TGTGCCAGCAGCCCTAGCGGGCGGGATGAGCAGTTCTTC; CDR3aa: CASSPSGRDEQFF
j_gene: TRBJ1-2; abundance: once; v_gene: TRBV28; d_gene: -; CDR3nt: TGTGCCAGCAGCCTGGAACTGACAGGTTATGGCTACACCTTC; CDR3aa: CASSLELTGYGYTF
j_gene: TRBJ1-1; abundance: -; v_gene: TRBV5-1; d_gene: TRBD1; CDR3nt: TGCGCCAGCAGCTCCGGACAGGACTACATGAACACTGAAGCTTTCTTT; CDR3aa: CASSSGQDYMNTEAFF
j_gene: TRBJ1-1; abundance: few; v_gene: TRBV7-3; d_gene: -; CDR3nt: TGTGCCAGCAGCTTAAAAGGGGGTAACACTGAAGCTTTCTTT; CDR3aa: CASSLKGGNTEAFF
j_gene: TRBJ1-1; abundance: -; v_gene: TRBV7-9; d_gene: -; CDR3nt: TGTGCCAGCAGCCCAAAGGAGCGTTTGAACACTGAAGCTTTCTTT; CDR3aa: CASSPKERLNTEAFF
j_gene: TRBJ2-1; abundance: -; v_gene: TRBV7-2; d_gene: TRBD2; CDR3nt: TGTGCCAGCAGCCCCCTCGGGGGGGGTGCGGGGAATGAGCAGTTCTTC; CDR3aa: CASSPLGGGAGNEQFF